The entry that follows covers one TCR beta chain sequence. Its antigen remains unidentified. The sample belongs to a study of cytomegalovirus exposure and HLA in healthy donors. Points from the study as a whole: The likely origin of a cluster of highly shared sequence variants was a sequencing artifact.

This CDR3 has 14 residues. Germline V CDR1 and CDR2: LNHDA, SQIVND (reference sequence). Trimming cost V 3 bases and J 9 bases, with 15 bases left between them. The PCR was carried out with 60 Vbeta primers and 13 Jbeta primers. TCRdb's table, derived via immunoSEQ multiplex PCR, lists solely in-frame clones and lacks some. The table records 70,000 to 90,000 clones, around 83% of them present only once. The sequenced sample was PBMCs. This TCR was recovered from a man between 65 and 85 years old in good health and CMV-seropositive. The chain recombines TRBV19 with TRBJ1-5; no reliable D call. In DNA, the CDR3 is TGTGCCAGTAGTATGCAGCAGGCAGAAAGGCCCCAGCATTTT. The encoded protein is CASSMQQAERPQHF.